A selection of T cell receptor beta chains follows, all from one sample in a study of metastatic and nonmetastatic thyroid tumors. TCRdb ran MiXCR on the PCR reads. This sample has some 20,000 clones, with roughly 22% found just once. The sequencing input was adjacent normal tissue. These receptors were obtained from a female donor with papillary thyroid cancer or a benign thyroid nodule (not recorded which). Some clones in this sample may be carry-over from other donors' samples. The CDR3 runs from the conserved cysteine through the conserved F or W. The D gene is left open where the match is weak. Rows give clone size only sometimes, using once, few, many, or a class for an expanded clone.

TRBV5-1	medium-sized	TRBJ2-2	.	TGCGCCAGCAGCTTGGGCAGGGGACTTTCGAACACCGGGGAGCTGTTTTTT	CASSLGRGLSNTGELFF
TRBV3-1	.	TRBJ2-1	.	TGTGCCAGCAGCCAAGATCTCGGGAGCAATGAGCAGTTCTTC	CASSQDLGSNEQFF
TRBV6-4	few	TRBJ1-2	.	TGTGCCAGCAGTGCACGGTGGTGGGGATGGGGCTACACCTTC	CASSARWWGWGYTF
TRBV11-1	.	TRBJ1-4	TRBD1	TGTGCCAGCAGCTTCCGGGACAGGGGGCGGGGAGCTAATGAAAAACTGTTTTTT	CASSFRDRGRGANEKLFF
TRBV30	medium-sized	TRBJ1-4	.	TGTGCCTGGAGTGGGACTCCAGAAAGGGAAAAACTGTTTTTT	CAWSGTPEREKLFF
TRBV20-1	.	TRBJ2-2	TRBD1	TGCAGTGCTAAACAGGGGGCCGGCGGGGAGCTGTTTTTT	CSAKQGAGGELFF
TRBV24-1	medium-sized	TRBJ2-1	TRBD1	TGTGCCACCAGTGATCGGGACAGGGCGGGGGATGAGCAGTTCTTC	CATSDRDRAGDEQFF
TRBV5-1	few	TRBJ1-3	.	TGCGCCAGCAGCTATACGGGGTCGGGAGGAAACACCATATATTTT	CASSYTGSGGNTIYF
TRBV5-1	.	TRBJ2-7	TRBD2	TGCGCCAGCAGCTTGGAATCCGGGGGGTTCTACGAGCAGTACTTC	CASSLESGGFYEQYF
TRBV7-2	many	TRBJ2-3	.	TGTGCCAGCAGCTTAATTGTGGGCACAGATACGCAGTATTTT	CASSLIVGTDTQYF
TRBV7-8	many	TRBJ2-5	TRBD2	TGTGCCAGCAGCCTTACTAGCGGGAGGGCAGGAGAGACCCAGTACTTC	CASSLTSGRAGETQYF
TRBV27	.	TRBJ1-2	.	TGTGCCAGCAGTCCCGGGGGAGTCCAGAACTATGGCTACACCTTC	CASSPGGVQNYGYTF
TRBV6-5	many	TRBJ2-1	TRBD2	TGTGCCAGCAGGGTCGGGACTAGCGGGGGGATATACAATGAGCAGTTCTTC	CASRVGTSGGIYNEQFF
TRBV2	.	TRBJ2-3	.	TGTGCCAGTACAGGCGCGCCCACAGATACGCAGTATTTT	CASTGAPTDTQYF
TRBV20-1	medium-sized	TRBJ2-7	TRBD2	TGCAGTGCTGGGGGGGATCTATGGGGGAGTAACTCCTACGAGCAGTACTTC	CSAGGDLWGSNSYEQYF
TRBV27	many	TRBJ1-2	TRBD1	TGTGCCAGCAGTTTATCACCAGGGGGCTATGGCTACACCTTC	CASSLSPGGYGYTF
TRBV20-1	.	TRBJ1-1	TRBD1	TGCAGTGCTTCCCTACCGGACAGGGATGGTGAAGCTTTCTTT	CSASLPDRDGEAFF
TRBV12-3/TRBV12-4	.	TRBJ2-3	TRBD2	TGTGCCAGCAGTGCCCTGGCGGGGGTCACAGATACGCAGTATTTT	CASSALAGVTDTQYF
TRBV7-9	many	TRBJ2-5	TRBD1	TGTGCCAGCAGCATTGGGACAGCTCAAGAGACCCAGTACTTC	CASSIGTAQETQYF
TRBV30	.	TRBJ2-2	TRBD1	TGTGCCTCGACAGGGGGAAACGGGGAGCTGTTTTTT	CASTGGNGELFF
TRBV28	large	TRBJ2-7	.	TGTGCCAGCAGCCACTCCTACGAGCAGTACTTC	CASSHSYEQYF
TRBV7-6	many	TRBJ2-3	.	TGTGCCAGCAGCCCCCGCGACAGCACAGATACGCAGTATTTT	CASSPRDSTDTQYF
TRBV12-3/TRBV12-4	few	TRBJ1-5	TRBD1	TGTGCCAGCAGCGCCGGGACAGGGGGCTCTTGGCAGCCCCAGCATTTT	CASSAGTGGSWQPQHF
TRBV15	.	TRBJ2-7	.	TGTGCCACCAGCAGAGCGGGGGACGAGCAGTACTTC	CATSRAGDEQYF
TRBV30	medium-sized	TRBJ2-6	.	TGTGCCTGGAGTGGTGGGGCCAACGTCCTGACTTTC	CAWSGGANVLTF
TRBV6-2/TRBV6-3	.	TRBJ2-3	.	TGTGCCAGCAGTTACGCCGGACAGCCCAGTCCAGATACGCAGTATTTT	CASSYAGQPSPDTQYF
TRBV2	.	TRBJ2-7	.	TGTGCCAGCACCTCCCCGGGGCGGAACTACGAGCAGTACTTC	CASTSPGRNYEQYF
TRBV20-1	few	TRBJ2-7	TRBD1	TGCAGTGCTAGAGATTTTCGGACAGGGGGCTGCGAGCAGTACTTC	CSARDFRTGGCEQYF
TRBV6-1	many	TRBJ2-7	TRBD1	TGTGCCAGCAGTTCTACAGGGGTCGCTTACGAGCAGTACTTC	CASSSTGVAYEQYF
TRBV20-1	.	TRBJ1-5	TRBD1	TGCAGTGCTCTGAACGGACAGGGGCTGGGGCAGCCCCAGCATTTT	CSALNGQGLGQPQHF
TRBV20-1	few	TRBJ1-2	.	TGCACCGGGGACCCTCACTATGGCTACACCTTC	CTGDPHYGYTF
TRBV9	many	TRBJ2-5	TRBD2	TGTGCCAGCAGCGGGACTAGCGGGAAAGAGACCCAGTACTTC	CASSGTSGKETQYF
TRBV20-1	.	TRBJ1-6	.	TGCAGTGCAGAACAGGGTTCATGGTCACCCCTCCACTTT	CSAEQGSWSPLHF
TRBV5-6	.	TRBJ1-2	TRBD1	TGTGCCAGCAGCTACGACAGGGCGATGGGTGGCTACACCTTC	CASSYDRAMGGYTF
TRBV20-1	medium-sized	TRBJ1-5	.	TGCAGTGCTAGAGATTGGGGGGGCGAGGGGCAGCCCCAGCATTTT	CSARDWGGEGQPQHF
TRBV19	few	TRBJ2-2	TRBD2	TGTGCCAGTACCAGACTAGCGGGAGGTAACGGGGAGCTGTTTTTT	CASTRLAGGNGELFF
TRBV7-2	.	TRBJ2-7	.	TGTGCCAGCAGCTTACACCTAGTGAGCTCCTACGAGCAGTACTTC	CASSLHLVSSYEQYF
TRBV10-3	few	TRBJ2-7	.	TGTGCCATCAGTATCGACTCGACCACCTACGAGCAGTACTTC	CAISIDSTTYEQYF
TRBV20-1	.	TRBJ2-7	.	TGCAGTGCTAGAGATGGGGCGGGTTGGAGGGACGAGCAGTACTTC	CSARDGAGWRDEQYF
TRBV19	few	TRBJ1-6	.	TGTGCCAGCTCATACAGGGTCGGATCACCCCTCCACTTT	CASSYRVGSPLHF
TRBV6-1	.	TRBJ1-1	.	TGTGCCAGCAGCCGATCAGGGAGCACTGAAGCTTTCTTT	CASSRSGSTEAFF
TRBV11-1	.	TRBJ2-1	TRBD2	TGTGCCAGCAGCTTAGGACTAGCGGGAGCACGCAATGAGCAGTTCTTC	CASSLGLAGARNEQFF
TRBV19	medium-sized	TRBJ2-7	.	TGTGCCAGTAGTATCGTGGGAGTGGATTACGAGCAGTACTTC	CASSIVGVDYEQYF
TRBV7-9	many	TRBJ2-5	.	TGTGCCAGCAGCTCACTCGTGACAGGCTGGCAAGAGACCCAGTACTTC	CASSSLVTGWQETQYF
TRBV2	medium-sized	TRBJ1-6	TRBD1	TGTGCCAGCACGGGGGGCAGGGGGTCACCCCTCCACTTT	CASTGGRGSPLHF